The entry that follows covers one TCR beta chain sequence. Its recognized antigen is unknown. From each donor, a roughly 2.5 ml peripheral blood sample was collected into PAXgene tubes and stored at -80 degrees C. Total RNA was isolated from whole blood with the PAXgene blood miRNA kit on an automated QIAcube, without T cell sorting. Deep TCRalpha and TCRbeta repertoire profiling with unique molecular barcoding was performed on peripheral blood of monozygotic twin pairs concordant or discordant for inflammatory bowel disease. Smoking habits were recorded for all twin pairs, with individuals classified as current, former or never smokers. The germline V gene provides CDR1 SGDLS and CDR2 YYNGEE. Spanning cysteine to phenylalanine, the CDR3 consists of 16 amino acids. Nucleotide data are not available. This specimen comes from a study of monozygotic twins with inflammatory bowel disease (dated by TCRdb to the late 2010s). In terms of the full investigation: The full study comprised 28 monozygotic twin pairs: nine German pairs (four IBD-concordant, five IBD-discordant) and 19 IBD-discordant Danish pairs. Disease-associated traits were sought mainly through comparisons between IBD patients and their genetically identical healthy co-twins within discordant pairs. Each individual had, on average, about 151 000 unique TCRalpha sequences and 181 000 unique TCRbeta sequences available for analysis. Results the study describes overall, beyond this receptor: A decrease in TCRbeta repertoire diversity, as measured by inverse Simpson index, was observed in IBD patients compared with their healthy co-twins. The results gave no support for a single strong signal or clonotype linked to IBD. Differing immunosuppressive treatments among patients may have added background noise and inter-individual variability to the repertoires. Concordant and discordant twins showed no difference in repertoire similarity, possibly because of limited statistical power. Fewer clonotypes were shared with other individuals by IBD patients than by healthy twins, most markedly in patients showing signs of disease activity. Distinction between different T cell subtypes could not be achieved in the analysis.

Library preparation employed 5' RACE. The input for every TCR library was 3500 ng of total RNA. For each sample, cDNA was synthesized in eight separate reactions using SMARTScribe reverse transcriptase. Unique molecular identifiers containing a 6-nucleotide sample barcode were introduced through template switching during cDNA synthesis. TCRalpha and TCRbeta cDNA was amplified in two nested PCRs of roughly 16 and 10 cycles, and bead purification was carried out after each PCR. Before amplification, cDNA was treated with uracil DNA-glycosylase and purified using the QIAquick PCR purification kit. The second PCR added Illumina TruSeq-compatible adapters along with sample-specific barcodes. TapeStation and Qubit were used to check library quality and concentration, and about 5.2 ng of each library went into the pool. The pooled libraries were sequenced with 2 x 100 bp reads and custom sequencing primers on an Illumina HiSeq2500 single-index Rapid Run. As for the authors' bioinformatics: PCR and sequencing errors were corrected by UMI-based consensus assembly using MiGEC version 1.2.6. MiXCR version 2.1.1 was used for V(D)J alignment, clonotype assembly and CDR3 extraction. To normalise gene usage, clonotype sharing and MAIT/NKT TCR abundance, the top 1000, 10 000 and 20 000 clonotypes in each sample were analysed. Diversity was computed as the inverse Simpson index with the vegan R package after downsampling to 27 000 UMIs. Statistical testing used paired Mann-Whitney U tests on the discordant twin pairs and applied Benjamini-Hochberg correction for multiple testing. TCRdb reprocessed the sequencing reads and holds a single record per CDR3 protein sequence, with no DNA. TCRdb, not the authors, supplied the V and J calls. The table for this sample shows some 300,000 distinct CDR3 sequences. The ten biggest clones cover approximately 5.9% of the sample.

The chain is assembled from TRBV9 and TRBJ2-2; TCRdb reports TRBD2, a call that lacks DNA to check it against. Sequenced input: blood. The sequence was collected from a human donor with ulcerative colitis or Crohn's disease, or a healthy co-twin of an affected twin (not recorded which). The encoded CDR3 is CASRGLAGGPAGELFF.